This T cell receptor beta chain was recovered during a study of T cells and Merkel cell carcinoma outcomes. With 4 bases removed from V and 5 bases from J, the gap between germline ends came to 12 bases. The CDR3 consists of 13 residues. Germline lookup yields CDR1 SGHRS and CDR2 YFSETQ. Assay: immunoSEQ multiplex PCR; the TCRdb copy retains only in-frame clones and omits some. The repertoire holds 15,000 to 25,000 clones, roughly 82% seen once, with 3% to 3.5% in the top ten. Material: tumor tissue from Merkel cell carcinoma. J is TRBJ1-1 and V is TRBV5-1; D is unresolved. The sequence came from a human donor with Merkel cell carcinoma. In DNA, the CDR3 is TGCGCCAGCAGCCGGGTGCCACGTACTGAAGCTTTCTTT. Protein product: CASSRVPRTEAFF.